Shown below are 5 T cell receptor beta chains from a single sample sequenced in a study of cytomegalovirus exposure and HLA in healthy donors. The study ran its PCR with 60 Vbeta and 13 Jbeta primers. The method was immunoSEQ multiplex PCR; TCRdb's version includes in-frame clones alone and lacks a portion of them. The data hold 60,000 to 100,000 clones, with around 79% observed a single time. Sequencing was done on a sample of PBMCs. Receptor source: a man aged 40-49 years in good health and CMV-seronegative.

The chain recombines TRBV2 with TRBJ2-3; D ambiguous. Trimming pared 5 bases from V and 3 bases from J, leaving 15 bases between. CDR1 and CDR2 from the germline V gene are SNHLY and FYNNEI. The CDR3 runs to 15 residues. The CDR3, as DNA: TGTGCCAGCAGTCAGGAACCTCTTTCAACAGATACGCAGTATTTT. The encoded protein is CASSQEPLSTDTQYF.

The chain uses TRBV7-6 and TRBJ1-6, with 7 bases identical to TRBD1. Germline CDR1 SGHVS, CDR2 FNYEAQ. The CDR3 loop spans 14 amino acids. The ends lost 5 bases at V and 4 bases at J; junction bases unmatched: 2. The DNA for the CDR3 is TGTGCCAGCAGCCCGGGACAGTATAATTCACCCCTCCACTTT. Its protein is CASSPGQYNSPLHF.

The CDR3 DNA is TGCGCCAGCAGCGAGACCCCCAGGGACAGGGATCATACGCAGTATTTT. This sequence encodes CASSETPRDRDHTQYF. This sequence joins TRBV10-1 and TRBJ2-3; 9 bases fit TRBD1. The CDR3 is 16 residues long. Looked up from germline, CDR1 is WNHNN and CDR2 is SYGVQD (reference sequence). V shed 6 bases and J 7 bases; nucleotides not matched to a gene: 14.

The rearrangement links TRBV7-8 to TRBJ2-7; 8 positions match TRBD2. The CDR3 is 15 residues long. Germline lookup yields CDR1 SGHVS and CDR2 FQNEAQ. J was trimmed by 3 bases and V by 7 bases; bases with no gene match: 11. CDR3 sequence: CASTDRRTSFYEQYF. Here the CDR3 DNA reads TGTGCCAGCACCGACCGGAGGACTAGCTTCTACGAGCAGTACTTC.

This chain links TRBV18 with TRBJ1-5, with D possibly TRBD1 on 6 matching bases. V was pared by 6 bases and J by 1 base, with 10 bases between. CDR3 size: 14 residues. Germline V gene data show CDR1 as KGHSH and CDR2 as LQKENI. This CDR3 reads CASSIQGSNQPQHF. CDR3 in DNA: TGTGCCAGCTCGATTCAGGGGAGCAATCAGCCCCAGCATTTT.